This T cell receptor (beta chain) originates from a study of blood T cell repertoires in COVID-19. The protocol was immunoSEQ multiplex PCR, while the TCRdb copy is restricted to in-frame clones and leaves out a portion. The sample lists about 42,000 clones; around 87% were seen once. Germline V lookup: CDR1 SGHTA, CDR2 FQGNSA. Trimming removed 3 bases at V and 4 bases at J, with 4 bases between. The CDR3 is made up of 11 amino acids. The sequencing sample was made of peripheral blood. The clonotype was recovered from a man aged 25 to 40 with active or convalescent COVID-19. The chain recombines TRBV7-2 with TRBJ2-7, with unresolved D. CDR3 in amino acids: CASSFQYEQYF. CDR3 DNA: TGTGCCAGCAGCTTCCAGTACGAGCAGTACTTC.